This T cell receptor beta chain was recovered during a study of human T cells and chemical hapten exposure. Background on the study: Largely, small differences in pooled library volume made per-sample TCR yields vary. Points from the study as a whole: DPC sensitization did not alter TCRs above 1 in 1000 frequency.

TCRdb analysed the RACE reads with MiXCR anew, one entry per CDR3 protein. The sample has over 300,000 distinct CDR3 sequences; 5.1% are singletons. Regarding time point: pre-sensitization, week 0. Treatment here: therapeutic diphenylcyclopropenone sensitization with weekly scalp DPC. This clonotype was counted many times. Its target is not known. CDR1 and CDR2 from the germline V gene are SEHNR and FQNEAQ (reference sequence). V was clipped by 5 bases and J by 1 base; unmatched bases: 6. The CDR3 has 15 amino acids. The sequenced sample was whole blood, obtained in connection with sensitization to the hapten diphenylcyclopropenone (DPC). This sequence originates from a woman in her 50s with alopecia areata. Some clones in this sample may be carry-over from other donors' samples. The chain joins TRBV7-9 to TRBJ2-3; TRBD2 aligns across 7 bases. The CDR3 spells CASSPGRLGTDTQYF. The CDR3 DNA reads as TGTGCCAGCAGCCCCGGGAGGCTAGGCACAGATACGCAGTATTTT.